This T cell receptor (beta chain) was found in a study of OX40 agonist ivuxolimab in advanced cancers. On the study more broadly: Dosing consisted of intravenous ivuxolimab at 0.01 to 10 mg/kg every 2 weeks.

The table came from immunoSEQ multiplex PCR; TCRdb's copy has only in-frame clones and leaves some out. The sample has about 82,000 clones; roughly nine tenths are singletons. Remarks on this clone: Its antigen is unidentified.

Findings and limits, study-wide: Some of the lowest clonal expansion was seen in partial responders at 0.1-3.0 mg/kg. CD8+ T cells (on average) carried more expanded clones than CD4+ T cells.

V lost 4 bases and J lost 6, with 19 bases in between. Germline CDR1 and CDR2: SEHNR and FQNEAQ (reference sequence). This CDR3 is 15 amino acids long. The receptor was isolated from an adult with an advanced solid tumor such as melanoma, head and neck, liver or kidney cancer. The sequences come from CD4+ or CD8+ T cells sorted from blood, collected in a trial of the OX40 agonist ivuxolimab. The rearrangement uses TRBV7-9 and TRBJ2-7, with a weak D call TRBD2 (6 bases). CDR3 region: CASSSGGAPATEQYF. DNA of the CDR3: TGTGCCAGCAGCTCCGGGGGAGCCCCCGCTACCGAGCAGTACTTC.